This T cell receptor (beta chain) was identified during a study of T cell repertoires in cytomegalovirus infection. Comment on this clonotype: Its matching antigen is unknown.

Via MiXCR, TCRdb re-called the reads, giving one row per CDR3 protein. The table records roughly 760,000 distinct CDR3 sequences, approximately 40% of them present only once. General study findings and limits: Clonotype analysis showed dominance of the ex vivo response by HLA-C-restricted CMV-specific TCR beta clonotypes. Using cumulative public TCR beta family frequency, the authors identified those who carried CMV together with the relevant HLA.

J was trimmed by 8 bases and V by 4 bases; bases with no gene match: 7. CDR1 SGHTA and CDR2 FQGNSA come from the germline V gene. This CDR3 is built from 15 residues. The source of this sequence is a human donor in good health (CMV status not recorded). Some clones in this sample may be carry-over from other donors' samples. The sequenced sample consisted of PBMCs. V usage is TRBV7-2 and J usage is TRBJ2-1; 11 bases are a match to TRBD2. CDR3 DNA: TGTGCCAGCAGCTCCATTAGCGGGAGGGGCGATGAGCAGTTCTTC. Translation gives CASSSISGRGDEQFF.